Included here is one T cell receptor beta chain sequence, with context. The record originates from a study of a mutant IDH1 vaccine in newly diagnosed glioma. The CDR3 has 16 amino acids. With V trimmed by 2 bases and J by 5 bases, 8 bases remained unmatched. Per germline, CDR1 KGHSH and CDR2 LQKENI. The time point was: baseline, week 1 (first vaccination visit). Sample treatment: pre-vaccination baseline after standard-of-care therapy. This table comes from immunoSEQ multiplex PCR, and its TCRdb copy is limited to in-frame clones, with some not included. The sample lists around 82,000 clones, approximately 80% occurring once.

The receptor comes from a man aged 35-49 years with glioma. Some clones in this sample may be carry-over from other donors' samples. The chain combines TRBV18 with TRBJ2-5, with 10 bases aligning to TRBD1. Specimen: PBMCs, collected from a glioma patient treated with radiotherapy, temozolomide or both. CDR3: CASSPFQTGGGETQYF. CDR3 DNA sequence: TGTGCCAGCTCACCATTCCAGACAGGGGGCGGGGAGACCCAGTACTTC.